The following is a TCR beta chain sequence with its context. Its antigen is unknown. This sample is drawn from a study of OX40 agonist ivuxolimab in advanced cancers. Study in general: People who had prior anti-PD-1, anti-PD-L1 or anti-CTLA-4 therapy could take part, and under 45% had some.

Data came from immunoSEQ multiplex PCR; TCRdb stores just in-frame clones and leaves some out. The sample lists 50,000 to 75,000 clones, around 90% occurring once. General study findings and limits: At 0.1 to 3.0 mg/kg, clonal expansion of CD4+ and CD8+ blood T cells had occurred by week 6.

V trimming: 5 bases; J trimming: 6 bases; junction bases outside the gene matches: 7. CDR1 SGHVS and CDR2 FQNEAQ come from the germline V gene. The CDR3 covers 14 residues. The receptor's source is an adult with an advanced solid tumor such as melanoma, head and neck, liver or kidney cancer. This chain links TRBV7-8 with TRBJ2-7, with 10 nucleotides matching TRBD1. Sequenced here: CD4+ or CD8+ T cells sorted from blood, sampled in a trial of the OX40 agonist ivuxolimab. CDR3 DNA: TGTGCCAGCAGCCACCGGGACAGGGGTACCGAGCAGTACTTC. This codes for CASSHRDRGTEQYF.